A single sample gave rise to the 12 T cell receptor beta chains below, sequenced in a study of blood T cell repertoires in COVID-19. Only in-frame clones appear in the TCRdb table, and some are missing; sequencing was by immunoSEQ multiplex PCR. The sample consists of over 30,000 clones, about nine tenths of them appearing once. Sequencing was carried out using peripheral blood. The receptors stem from a man older than 75 with active COVID-19.

The gene calls are TRBV18 and TRBJ2-3; TRBD2 matches at 8 bases. The trim removed 6 bases at V and 3 bases at J, leaving 5 bases unmatched. The CDR3 is 14 residues long. Germline assignment: CDR1 KGHSH and CDR2 LQKENI. CDR3 in amino acids: CASSPGGSTDTQYF. For the CDR3, the DNA is TGTGCCAGCTCCCCGGGGGGGTCAACAGATACGCAGTATTTT.

This chain links TRBV6-2 or TRBV6-3 with TRBJ1-2; 7 bases fit TRBD1. The CDR3 covers 11 residues. Germline-derived CDR1 and CDR2 are MNHEY and SVGEGT. Unmatched junction bases numbered 1, after V lost 5 bases and J lost 7 bases. CDR3 bases: TGTGCCAGCAGTAACAGGGGTGGCTACACCTTC. Amino acids: CASSNRGGYTF.

The J gene is TRBJ2-1, the V gene TRBV5-5; TRBD2 might be the D (6 bases). The ends were cut back, 0 bases at V and 3 bases at J, with 10 bases in the middle. This CDR3 is 15 amino acids long. Per germline, CDR1 SGHKS and CDR2 YYEKEE (reference sequence). DNA of the CDR3: TGTGCCAGCAGCTTGGGGGGTAGCGGCTACAATGAGCAGTTCTTC. This codes for CASSLGGSGYNEQFF. Full variable domain (missing parts from reference TRBV5-5 and TRBJ2-1): DAGVTQSPTHLIKTRGQQVTLRCSPISGHKSVSWYQQVLGQGPQFIFQYYEKEERGRGNFPDRFSARQFPNYSSELNVNALLLGDSALYLCASSLGGSGYNEQFFGPGTRLTVL.

The gene calls are TRBV5-1 and TRBJ2-7, with 11 bases matching TRBD2. The CDR3 consists of 14 residues. Germline V gives CDR1 SGHRS, CDR2 YFSETQ. V lost 4 bases, J lost 4 bases, and 4 bases stayed unmatched. In nucleotides, the CDR3 is TGCGCCAGCAGCGACTCTAGCGGGAGGTACGAGCAGTACTTC. This codes for CASSDSSGRYEQYF.

This chain connects TRBV5-1 to TRBJ2-5, with 8 positions matching TRBD2. Germline trimming cut 4 bases from V and 5 bases from J; bases unmatched to any gene: 13. Germline-derived CDR1 and CDR2 are SGHRS and YFSETQ. The CDR3 has 16 residues. CDR3 DNA sequence: TGCGCCAGCAGCACCGGACTAGCCCAGCAGGTTGAGACCCAGTACTTC. Amino acid sequence: CASSTGLAQQVETQYF.

The chain employs TRBV2 and TRBJ1-4; D is perhaps TRBD1 (6 bases). V was pared by 3 bases and J by 4 bases, with 12 bases between. In germline, CDR1 is SNHLY, CDR2 FYNNEI. The CDR3 is 15 residues long. The CDR3 DNA is TGTGCCAGCAGTGACAGGGGACATAATAATGAAAAACTGTTTTTT. It translates to CASSDRGHNNEKLFF.

This clone showed up just once. This chain connects TRBV7-9 to TRBJ2-5, with D possibly matching TRBD2 (6 bases). The CDR3 covers 16 residues. Trimming took off 0 bases at V and 2 bases at J, with 13 bases between the two ends. The germline V gene has CDR1 SEHNR and CDR2 FQNEAQ (reference sequence). The CDR3 is CASSLALIAAQETQYF. The DNA for the CDR3 is TGTGCCAGCAGCTTAGCGCTTATAGCGGCTCAAGAGACCCAGTACTTC.

The genes are TRBV3-1 (or the pseudogene TRBV3-2) and TRBJ2-7, with 13 bases lining up with TRBD2. V dropped 5 bases and J dropped 8; count of bases not matched to a gene: 6. CDR3 length equals 14 residues. Germline V gene data show CDR1 as LGHDT and CDR2 as YNNKEL (reference sequence). The CDR3 reads CASSFGTSGNQQYF. CDR3 DNA sequence: TGTGCCAGCAGCTTCGGGACTAGCGGGAACCAGCAGTACTTC.

This rearrangement joins TRBV27 to TRBJ1-1; D gene ambiguous. The V end lost 6 bases, the J end lost 0 bases, and 11 bases lay between the germline ends. CDR3 length equals 14 residues. Germline loops: CDR1 MNHEY, CDR2 SMNVEV (reference sequence). The CDR3 sequence is CASRRLVLNTEAFF. In DNA form, the CDR3 reads TGTGCCAGCAGGCGGTTGGTTTTGAACACTGAAGCTTTCTTT.

The chain couples TRBV7-9 to TRBJ2-5; D may be TRBD1 (6 bases). Germline CDR1 and CDR2: SEHNR and FQNEAQ (reference sequence). The germline V and J ends were trimmed by 3 bases and 4 bases, with 15 bases remaining between them. The CDR3 consists of 15 residues. As DNA, the CDR3 is TGTGCCAGCAGCTTTGGGGGCAATCTAAGAGAGACCCAGTACTTC. This gives the protein CASSFGGNLRETQYF.

The rearrangement joins TRBV9 to TRBJ1-1, with D maybe TRBD1 (5 bases). The CDR3 contains 14 residues. Trimming pared 4 bases from V and 0 bases from J, leaving 10 bases between. Germline assignment: CDR1 SGDLS and CDR2 YYNGEE. Written as DNA, the CDR3 is TGTGCCAGCAGCAAAGGACACATGAACACTGAAGCTTTCTTT. Translated, it gives CASSKGHMNTEAFF.

The V call is TRBV6-2 or TRBV6-3, the J call TRBJ2-1; 8 positions agree with TRBD2. The CDR3 runs 14 residues. Losses at the gene ends were 2 bases for V and 10 bases for J; bases not matched to a gene: 7. Germline V lookup: CDR1 MNHEY, CDR2 SVGEGT. Here the CDR3 reads CASSYDAGGWEQFF. In nucleotides, the CDR3 is TGTGCCAGCAGTTACGATGCGGGAGGCTGGGAGCAGTTCTTC.